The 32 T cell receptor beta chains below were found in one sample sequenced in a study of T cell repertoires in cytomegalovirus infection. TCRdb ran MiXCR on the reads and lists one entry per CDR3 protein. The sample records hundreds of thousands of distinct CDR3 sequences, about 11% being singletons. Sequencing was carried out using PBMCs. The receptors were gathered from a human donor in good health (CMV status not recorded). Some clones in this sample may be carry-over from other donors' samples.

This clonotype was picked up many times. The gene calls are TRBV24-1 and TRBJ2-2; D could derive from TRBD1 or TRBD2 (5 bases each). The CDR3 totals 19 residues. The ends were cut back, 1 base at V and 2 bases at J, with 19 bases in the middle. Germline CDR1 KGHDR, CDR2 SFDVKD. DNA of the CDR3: TGTGCCACCAGTGATTTCCGACAGTTAGGAGGACCAAACACCGGGGAGCTGTTTTTT. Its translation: CATSDFRQLGGPNTGELFF.

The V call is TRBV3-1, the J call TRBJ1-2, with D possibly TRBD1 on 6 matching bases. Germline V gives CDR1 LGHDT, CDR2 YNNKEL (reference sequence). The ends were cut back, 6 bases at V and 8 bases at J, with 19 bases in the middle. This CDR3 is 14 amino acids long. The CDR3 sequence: CASSPGQLLRGYTF. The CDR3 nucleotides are TGTGCCAGCAGTCCAGGACAGCTATTGCGAGGCTACACCTTC.

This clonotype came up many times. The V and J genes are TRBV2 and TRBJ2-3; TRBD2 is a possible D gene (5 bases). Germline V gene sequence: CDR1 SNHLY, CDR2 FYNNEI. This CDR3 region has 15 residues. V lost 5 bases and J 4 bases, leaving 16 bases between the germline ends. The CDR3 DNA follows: TGTGCCAGCAGTTACAAGGGCCAGCGGCCAGATACGCAGTATTTT. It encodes CASSYKGQRPDTQYF.

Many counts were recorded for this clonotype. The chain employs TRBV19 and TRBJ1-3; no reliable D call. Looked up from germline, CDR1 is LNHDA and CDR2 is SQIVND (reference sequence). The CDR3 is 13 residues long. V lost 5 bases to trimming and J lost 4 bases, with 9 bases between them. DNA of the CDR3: TGTGCCAGTAGTGACAATGCGGGAAACACCATATATTTT. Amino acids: CASSDNAGNTIYF.

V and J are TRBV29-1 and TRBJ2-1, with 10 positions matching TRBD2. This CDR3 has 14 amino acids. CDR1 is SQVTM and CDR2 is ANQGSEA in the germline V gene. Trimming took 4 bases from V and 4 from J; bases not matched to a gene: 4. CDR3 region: CSVVKREGYNEQFF. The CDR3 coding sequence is TGCAGCGTTGTGAAGCGGGAGGGTTACAATGAGCAGTTCTTC.

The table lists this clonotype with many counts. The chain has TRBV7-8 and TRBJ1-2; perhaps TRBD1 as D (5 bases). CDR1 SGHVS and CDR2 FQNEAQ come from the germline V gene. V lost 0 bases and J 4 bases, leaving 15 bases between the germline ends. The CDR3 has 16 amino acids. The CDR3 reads CASSLARAGAVYGYTF. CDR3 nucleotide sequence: TGTGCCAGCAGCTTAGCCAGGGCTGGGGCAGTCTATGGCTACACCTTC.

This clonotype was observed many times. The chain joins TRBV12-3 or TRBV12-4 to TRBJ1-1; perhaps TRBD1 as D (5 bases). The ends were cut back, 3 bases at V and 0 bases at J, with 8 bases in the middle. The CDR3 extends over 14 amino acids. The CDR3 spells CASSFRGMNTEAFF. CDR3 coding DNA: TGTGCCAGCAGTTTTCGGGGGATGAACACTGAAGCTTTCTTT.

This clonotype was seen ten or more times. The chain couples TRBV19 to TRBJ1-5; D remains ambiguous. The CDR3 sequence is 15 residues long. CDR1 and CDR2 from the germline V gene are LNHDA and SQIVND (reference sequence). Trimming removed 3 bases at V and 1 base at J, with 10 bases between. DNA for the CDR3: TGTGCCAGTAGTATTCCCCCATACAGCAATCAGCCCCAGCATTTT. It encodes CASSIPPYSNQPQHF.

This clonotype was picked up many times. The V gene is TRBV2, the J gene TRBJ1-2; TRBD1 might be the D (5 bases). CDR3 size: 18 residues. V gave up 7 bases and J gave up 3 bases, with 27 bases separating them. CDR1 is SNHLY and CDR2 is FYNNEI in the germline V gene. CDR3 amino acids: CASTEGPDILVPDYGYTF. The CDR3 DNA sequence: TGTGCCAGCACCGAGGGACCGGACATCTTAGTACCTGACTATGGCTACACCTTC.

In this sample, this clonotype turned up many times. The CDR3 here is CASSTRGTGDEQYF. CDR3 DNA sequence: TGTGCCAGCAGCACACGAGGGACAGGGGACGAGCAGTACTTC. The V and J genes are TRBV7-9 and TRBJ2-7; 10 bases are shared with TRBD1. The CDR3 loop spans 14 amino acids. In germline, CDR1 is SEHNR, CDR2 FQNEAQ (reference sequence). Trimming cost V 5 bases and J 5 bases; bases outside gene matches: 6.

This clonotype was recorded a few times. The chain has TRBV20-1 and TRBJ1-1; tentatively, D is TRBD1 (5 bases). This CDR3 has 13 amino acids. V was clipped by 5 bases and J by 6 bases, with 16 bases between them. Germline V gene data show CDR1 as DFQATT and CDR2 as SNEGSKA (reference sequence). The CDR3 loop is CSARDPKQSEAFF. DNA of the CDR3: TGCAGTGCTCGGGACCCCAAGCAGTCTGAAGCTTTCTTT.

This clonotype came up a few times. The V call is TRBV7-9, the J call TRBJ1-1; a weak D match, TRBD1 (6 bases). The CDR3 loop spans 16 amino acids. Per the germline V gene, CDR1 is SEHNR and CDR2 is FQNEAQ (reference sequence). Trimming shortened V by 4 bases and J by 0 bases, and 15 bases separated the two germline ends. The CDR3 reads CASSSTTGIMNTEAFF. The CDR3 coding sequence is TGTGCCAGCAGCTCCACCACAGGGATCATGAACACTGAAGCTTTCTTT.

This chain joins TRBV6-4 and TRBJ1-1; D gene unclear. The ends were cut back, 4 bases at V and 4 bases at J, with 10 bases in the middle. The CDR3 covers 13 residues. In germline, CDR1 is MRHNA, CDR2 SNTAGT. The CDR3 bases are TGTGCCAGCAGTGCCTTGACTGGCACTGAAGCTTTCTTT. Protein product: CASSALTGTEAFF.

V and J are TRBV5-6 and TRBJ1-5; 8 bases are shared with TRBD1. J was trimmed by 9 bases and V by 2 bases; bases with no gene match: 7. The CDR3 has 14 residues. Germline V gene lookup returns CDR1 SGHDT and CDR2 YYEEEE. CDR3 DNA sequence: TGTGCCAGCAGCTTAGGGACAGGTGATCGGCCCCAGCATTTT. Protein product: CASSLGTGDRPQHF.

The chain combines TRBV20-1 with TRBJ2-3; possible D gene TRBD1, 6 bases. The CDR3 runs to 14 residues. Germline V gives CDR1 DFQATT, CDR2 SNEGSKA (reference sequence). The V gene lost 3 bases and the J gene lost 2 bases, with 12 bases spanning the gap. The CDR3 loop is CSASRGGNTDTQYF. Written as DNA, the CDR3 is TGCAGTGCTAGTCGAGGGGGAAACACAGATACGCAGTATTTT.

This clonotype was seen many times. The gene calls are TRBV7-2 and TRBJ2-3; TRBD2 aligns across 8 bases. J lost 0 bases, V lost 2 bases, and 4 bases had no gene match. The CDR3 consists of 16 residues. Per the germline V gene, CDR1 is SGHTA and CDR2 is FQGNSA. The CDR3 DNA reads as TGTGCCAGCAGCTTAAGGGCTAGCGGGAGCACAGATACGCAGTATTTT. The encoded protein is CASSLRASGSTDTQYF.

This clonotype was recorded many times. CDR3 region: CASTRLAVEGIREETQYF. The CDR3 DNA reads as TGTGCCAGCACTCGACTAGCGGTAGAAGGGATCCGCGAAGAGACCCAGTACTTC. This chain uses TRBV27 with TRBJ2-5, with 9 bases fitting TRBD2. The CDR3 covers 18 residues. V trimming: 7 bases; J trimming: 3 bases; junction bases outside the gene matches: 18. The germline V gene has CDR1 MNHEY and CDR2 SMNVEV (reference sequence).

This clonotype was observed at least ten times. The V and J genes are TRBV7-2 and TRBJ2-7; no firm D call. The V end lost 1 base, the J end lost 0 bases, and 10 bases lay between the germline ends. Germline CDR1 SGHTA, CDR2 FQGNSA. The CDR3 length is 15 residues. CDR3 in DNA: TGTGCCAGCAGCTTAGGGAGCTCGGGCTCCTACGAGCAGTACTTC. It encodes CASSLGSSGSYEQYF.

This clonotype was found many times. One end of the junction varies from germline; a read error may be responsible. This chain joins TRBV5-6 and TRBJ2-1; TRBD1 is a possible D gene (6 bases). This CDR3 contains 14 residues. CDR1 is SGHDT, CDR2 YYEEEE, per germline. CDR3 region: CASSLDRVYNEQFF. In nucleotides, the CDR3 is TGTGCCAGCAGTTTGGACAGAGTCTACAATGAGCAGTTCTTC.

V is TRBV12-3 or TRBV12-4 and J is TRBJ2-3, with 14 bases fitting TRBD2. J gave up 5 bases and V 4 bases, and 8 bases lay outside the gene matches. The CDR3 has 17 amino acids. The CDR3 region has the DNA TGTGCCAGCAGTTCCCTGACTAGCGGGGGGGTCGGAGATACGCAGTATTTT. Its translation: CASSSLTSGGVGDTQYF.

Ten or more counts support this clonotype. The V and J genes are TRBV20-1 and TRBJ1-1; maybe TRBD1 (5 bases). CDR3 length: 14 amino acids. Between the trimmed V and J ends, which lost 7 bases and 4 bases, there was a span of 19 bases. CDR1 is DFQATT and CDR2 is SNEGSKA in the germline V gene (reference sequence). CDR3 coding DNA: TGCAGTGTCCCGGGACGGTTAAAGGGCACTGAAGCTTTCTTT. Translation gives CSVPGRLKGTEAFF.

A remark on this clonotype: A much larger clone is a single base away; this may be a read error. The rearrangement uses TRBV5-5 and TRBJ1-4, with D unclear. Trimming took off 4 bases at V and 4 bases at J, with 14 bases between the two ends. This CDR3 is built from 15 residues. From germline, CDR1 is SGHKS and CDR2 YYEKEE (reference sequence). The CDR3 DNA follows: TGTGCCAGCAGCCCCCCCGTGAACATTAATGAAAAACTGTTTTTT. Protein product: CASSPPVNINEKLFF. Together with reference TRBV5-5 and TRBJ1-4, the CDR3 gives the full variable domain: DAGVTQSPTHLIKTRGQQVTLRCSPISGHKSVSWYQQVLGQGPQFIFQYYEKEERGRGNFPDRFSARQFPNYSSELNVNALLLGDSALYLCASSPPVNINEKLFFGSGTQLSVL.

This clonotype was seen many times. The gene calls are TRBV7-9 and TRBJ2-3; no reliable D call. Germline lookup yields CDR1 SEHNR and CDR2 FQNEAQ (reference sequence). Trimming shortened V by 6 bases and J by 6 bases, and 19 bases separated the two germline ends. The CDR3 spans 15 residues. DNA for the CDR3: TGTGCCAGCAGGCAGTGGACCCAACTTGAGGATACGCAGTATTTT. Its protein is CASRQWTQLEDTQYF.

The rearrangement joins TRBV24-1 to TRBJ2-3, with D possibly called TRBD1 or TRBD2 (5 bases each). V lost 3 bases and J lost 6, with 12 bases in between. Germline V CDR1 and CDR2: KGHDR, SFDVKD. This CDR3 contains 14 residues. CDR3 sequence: CATSDPGTVDTQYF. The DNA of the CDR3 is TGTGCCACCAGTGATCCGGGGACGGTCGATACGCAGTATTTT.

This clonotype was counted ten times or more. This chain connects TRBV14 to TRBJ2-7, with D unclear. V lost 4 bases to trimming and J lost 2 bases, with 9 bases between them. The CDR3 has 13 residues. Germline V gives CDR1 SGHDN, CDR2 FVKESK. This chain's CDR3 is CASSRQVTYEQYF. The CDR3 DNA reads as TGTGCCAGCAGCCGTCAGGTGACCTACGAGCAGTACTTC.

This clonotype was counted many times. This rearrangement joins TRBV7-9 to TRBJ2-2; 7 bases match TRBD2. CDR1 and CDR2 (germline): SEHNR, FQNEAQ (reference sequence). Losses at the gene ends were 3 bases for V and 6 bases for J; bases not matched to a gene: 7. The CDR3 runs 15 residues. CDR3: CASSLRDYVAGELFF. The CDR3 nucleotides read TGTGCCAGCAGCTTGAGGGACTACGTAGCCGGGGAGCTGTTTTTT.

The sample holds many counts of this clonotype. For the CDR3, the DNA is TGTGCCAGCAGCTTAACACGGGGGTACGCGGTCGAGCAGTACTTC. Its protein is CASSLTRGYAVEQYF. The V call is TRBV7-2, the J call TRBJ2-7, with D possibly TRBD2 on 6 matching bases. This CDR3 contains 15 residues. V dropped 2 bases and J dropped 6 bases, with 17 bases sitting between them. From germline, CDR1 is SGHTA and CDR2 FQGNSA.

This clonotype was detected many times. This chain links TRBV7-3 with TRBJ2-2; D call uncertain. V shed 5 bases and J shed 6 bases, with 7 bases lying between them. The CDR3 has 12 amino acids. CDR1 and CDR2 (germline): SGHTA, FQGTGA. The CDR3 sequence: CASSPQPGELFF. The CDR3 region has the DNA TGTGCCAGCAGCCCCCAACCCGGGGAGCTGTTTTTT.

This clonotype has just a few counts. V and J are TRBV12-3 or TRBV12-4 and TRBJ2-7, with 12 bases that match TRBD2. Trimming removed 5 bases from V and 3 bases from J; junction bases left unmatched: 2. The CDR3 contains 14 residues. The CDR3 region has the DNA TGTGCCAGCAGTCGGACTAGCGGGGACTACGAGCAGTACTTC. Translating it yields CASSRTSGDYEQYF.

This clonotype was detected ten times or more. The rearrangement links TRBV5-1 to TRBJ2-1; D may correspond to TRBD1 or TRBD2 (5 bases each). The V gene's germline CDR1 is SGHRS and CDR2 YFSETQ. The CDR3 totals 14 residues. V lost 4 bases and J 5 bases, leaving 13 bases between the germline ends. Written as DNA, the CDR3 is TGCGCCAGCAGCCAGGACTGGGGCAACAATGAGCAGTTCTTC. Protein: CASSQDWGNNEQFF.

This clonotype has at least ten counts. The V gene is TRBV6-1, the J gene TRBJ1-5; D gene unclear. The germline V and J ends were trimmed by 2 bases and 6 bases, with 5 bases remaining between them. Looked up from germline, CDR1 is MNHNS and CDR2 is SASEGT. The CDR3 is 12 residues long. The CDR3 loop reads CASSERAQPQHF. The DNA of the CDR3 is TGTGCCAGCAGTGAAAGGGCTCAGCCCCAGCATTTT.

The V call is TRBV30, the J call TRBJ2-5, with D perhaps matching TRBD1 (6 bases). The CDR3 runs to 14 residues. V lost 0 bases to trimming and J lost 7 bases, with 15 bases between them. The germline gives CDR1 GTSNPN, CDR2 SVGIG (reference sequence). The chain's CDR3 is CAWSVNRAHRTQYF. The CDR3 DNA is TGTGCCTGGAGTGTGAACAGGGCTCATAGGACCCAGTACTTC. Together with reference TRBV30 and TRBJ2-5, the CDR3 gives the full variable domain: SQTIHQWPATLVQPVGSPLSLECTVEGTSNPNLYWYRQAAGRGLQLLFYSVGIGQISSEVPQNLSASRPQDRQFILSSKKLLLSDSGFYLCAWSVNRAHRTQYFGPGTRLLVL.